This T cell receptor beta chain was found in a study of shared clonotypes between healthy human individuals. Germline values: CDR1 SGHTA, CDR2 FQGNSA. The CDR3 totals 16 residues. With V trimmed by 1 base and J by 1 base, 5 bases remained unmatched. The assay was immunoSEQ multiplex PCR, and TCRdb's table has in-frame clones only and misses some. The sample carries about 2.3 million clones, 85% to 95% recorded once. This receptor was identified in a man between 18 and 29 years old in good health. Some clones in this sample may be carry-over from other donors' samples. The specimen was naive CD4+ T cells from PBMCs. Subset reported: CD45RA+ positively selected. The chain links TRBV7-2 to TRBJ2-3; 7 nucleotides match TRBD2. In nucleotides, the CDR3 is TGTGCCAGCAGCTTAGTCCCGGGAGGCGGCACAGATACGCAGTATTTT. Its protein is CASSLVPGGGTDTQYF.